This T cell receptor (beta chain) was profiled in a study of blood T cell repertoires in COVID-19. Study overall: Symptom resolution, clearance, or two negative PCRs marked donors in Cohort 3 as recovered. Specimens from acute and convalescent COVID-19 originated in the United States, Italy and Spain.

The length of the CDR3 is 16 residues. CDR1 and CDR2 (germline): SGDLS, YYNGEE. V was pared by 4 bases and J by 4 bases, with 17 bases between. Participants, about 18 to 95 years old, spanned 24 US areas. In the original processing: Reference gene primers were amplified, and this amplification served to estimate nucleated cell counts. TCRdb's table, derived via immunoSEQ multiplex PCR, lists solely in-frame clones and lacks some. V and J calls and clone size follow that table, whereas D and trimming were derived from the DNA. The sample shows about 190,000 clones, 86% of them seen only once. The sequenced sample was PBMCs or T cells enriched from blood (not recorded which). The genes are TRBV9 and TRBJ2-2; D possibly corresponds to TRBD2 (6 bases). This receptor was obtained from a woman aged 40 to 50 in a cohort exposed to, infected with or recovered from COVID-19 (not recorded which). The CDR3 nucleotides read TGTGCCAGCAGCCCTCACGGGAGTGGGATCACCGGGGAGCTGTTTTTT. It encodes CASSPHGSGITGELFF.